The T cell receptor beta chain under discussion was sequenced for a study of T cell repertoires in cytomegalovirus infection. Overall study: As its CMV epitopes, the study selected recently identified HLA-C-restricted and well-studied HLA-B-restricted targets. Shared public TCR beta signatures pointed to both CMV infection and a matching HLA type. Study-wide results and limits: Summed frequency of public TCR beta families distinguished CMV carriers with the relevant HLA. HLA-C-restricted CMV-specific TCR beta clonotypes were dominant in the ex vivo response.

On this clonotype: The antigen is undetermined.

The V end lost 1 base, the J end lost 5 bases, and 6 bases lay between the germline ends. CDR3 length: 13 residues. The germline CDR1 and CDR2 sequences are MNHEY and SVGEGT. TCRdb re-called the reads with MiXCR, one entry per CDR3 protein. Among about 52,000 distinct CDR3 sequences listed, around 20% were seen once. Here the sequenced sample was CD8+ T cells from cultured PBMCs, taken from culture after CMV antigen stimulation. The rearrangement joins TRBV6-2 or TRBV6-3 to TRBJ2-1, with unresolved D. The clonotype comes from a human donor in good health (CMV status not recorded). Some clones in this sample may be carry-over from other donors' samples. DNA for the CDR3: TGTGCCAGCAGTTACTTGGCTAACAATGAGCAGTTCTTC. Amino acids: CASSYLANNEQFF.